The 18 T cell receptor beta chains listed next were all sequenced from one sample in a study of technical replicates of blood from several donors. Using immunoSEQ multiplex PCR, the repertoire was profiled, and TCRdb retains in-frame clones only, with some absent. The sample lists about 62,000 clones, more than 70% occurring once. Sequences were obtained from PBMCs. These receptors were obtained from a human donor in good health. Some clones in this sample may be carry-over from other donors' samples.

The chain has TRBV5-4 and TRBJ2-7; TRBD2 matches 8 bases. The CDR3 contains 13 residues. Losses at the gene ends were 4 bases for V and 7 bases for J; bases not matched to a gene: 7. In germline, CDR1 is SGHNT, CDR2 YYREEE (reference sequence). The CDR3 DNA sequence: TGTGCCAGCAGCCCGGGACTAGTCCCGGAGCAGTACTTC. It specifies CASSPGLVPEQYF.

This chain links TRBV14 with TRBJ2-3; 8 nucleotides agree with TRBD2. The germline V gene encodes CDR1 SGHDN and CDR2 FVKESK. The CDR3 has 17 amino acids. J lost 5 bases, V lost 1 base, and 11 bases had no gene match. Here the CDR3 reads CASSQARTSLWGDTQYF. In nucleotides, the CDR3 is TGTGCCAGCAGCCAAGCTCGGACTAGCCTCTGGGGAGATACGCAGTATTTT.

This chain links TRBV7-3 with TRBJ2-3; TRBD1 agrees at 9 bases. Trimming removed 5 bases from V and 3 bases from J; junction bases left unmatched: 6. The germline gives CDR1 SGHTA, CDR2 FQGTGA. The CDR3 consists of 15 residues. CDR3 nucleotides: TGTGCCAGCAGCACGGGACAGGGCCCGACAGATACGCAGTATTTT. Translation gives CASSTGQGPTDTQYF.

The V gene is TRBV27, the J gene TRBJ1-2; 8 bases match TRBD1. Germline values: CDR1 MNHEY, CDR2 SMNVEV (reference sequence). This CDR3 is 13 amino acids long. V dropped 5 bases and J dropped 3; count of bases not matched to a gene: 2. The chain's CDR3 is CASSQQGDYGYTF. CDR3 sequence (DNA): TGTGCCAGCAGTCAACAGGGGGACTATGGCTACACCTTC.

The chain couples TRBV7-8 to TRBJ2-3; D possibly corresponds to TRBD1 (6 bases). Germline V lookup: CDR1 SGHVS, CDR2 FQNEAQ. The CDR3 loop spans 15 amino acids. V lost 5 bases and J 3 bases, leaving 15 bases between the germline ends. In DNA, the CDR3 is TGTGCCAGCAGCCAAACTTGGACAGCTACAGATACGCAGTATTTT. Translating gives CASSQTWTATDTQYF.

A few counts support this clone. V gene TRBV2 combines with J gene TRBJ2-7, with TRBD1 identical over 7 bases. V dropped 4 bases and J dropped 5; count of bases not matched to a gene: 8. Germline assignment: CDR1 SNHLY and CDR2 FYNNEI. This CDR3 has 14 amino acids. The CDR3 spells CASSGYRGPNEQYF. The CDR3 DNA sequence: TGTGCCAGCAGTGGTTACAGGGGCCCCAACGAGCAGTACTTC.

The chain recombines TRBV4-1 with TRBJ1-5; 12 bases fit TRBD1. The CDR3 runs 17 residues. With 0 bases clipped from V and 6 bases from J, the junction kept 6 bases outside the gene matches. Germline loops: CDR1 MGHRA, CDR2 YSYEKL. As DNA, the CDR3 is TGCGCCAGCAGCCAAGAGAGGGGACAGGGGGCTAGTCAGCCCCAGCATTTT. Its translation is CASSQERGQGASQPQHF.

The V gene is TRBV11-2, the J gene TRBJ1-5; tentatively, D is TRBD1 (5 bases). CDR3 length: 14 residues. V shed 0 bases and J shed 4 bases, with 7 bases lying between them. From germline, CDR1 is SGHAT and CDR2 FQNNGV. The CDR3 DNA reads TGTGCCAGCAGCTTAGATGGGGGGAATCAGCCCCAGCATTTT. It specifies CASSLDGGNQPQHF.

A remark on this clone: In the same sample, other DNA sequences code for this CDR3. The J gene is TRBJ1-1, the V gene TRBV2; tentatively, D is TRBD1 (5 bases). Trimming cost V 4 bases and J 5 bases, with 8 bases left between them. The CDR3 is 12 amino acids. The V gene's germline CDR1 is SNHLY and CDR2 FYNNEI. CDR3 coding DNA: TGTGCCAGCAGTGGGAGGGGAACTGAAGCTTTCTTT. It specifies CASSGRGTEAFF.

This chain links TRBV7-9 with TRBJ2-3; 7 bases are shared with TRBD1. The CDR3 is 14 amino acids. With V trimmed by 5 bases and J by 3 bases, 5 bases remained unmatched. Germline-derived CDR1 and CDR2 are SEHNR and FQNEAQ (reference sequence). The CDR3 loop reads CASSRDSLTDTQYF. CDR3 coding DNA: TGTGCCAGCAGCCGGGACAGCCTGACAGATACGCAGTATTTT.

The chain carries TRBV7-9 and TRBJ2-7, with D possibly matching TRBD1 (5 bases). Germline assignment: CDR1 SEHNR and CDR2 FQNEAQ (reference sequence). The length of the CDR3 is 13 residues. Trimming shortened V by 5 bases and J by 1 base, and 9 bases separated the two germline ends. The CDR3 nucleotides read TGTGCCAGCAGCCCCACAGGTTCCTACGAGCAGTACTTC. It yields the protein CASSPTGSYEQYF.

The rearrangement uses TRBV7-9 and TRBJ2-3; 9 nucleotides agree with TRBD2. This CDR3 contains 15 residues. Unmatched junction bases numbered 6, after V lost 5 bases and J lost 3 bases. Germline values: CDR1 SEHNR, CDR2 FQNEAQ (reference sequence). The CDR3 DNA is TGTGCCAGCAGCAGCCCTAGCGGGGCAACAGATACGCAGTATTTT. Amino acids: CASSSPSGATDTQYF.

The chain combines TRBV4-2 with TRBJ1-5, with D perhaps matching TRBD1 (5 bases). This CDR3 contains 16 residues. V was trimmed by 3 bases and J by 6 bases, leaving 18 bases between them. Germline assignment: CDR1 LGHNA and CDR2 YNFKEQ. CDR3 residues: CASSHSGGGLFQPQHF. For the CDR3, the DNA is TGTGCCAGCAGCCACTCCGGGGGGGGGTTGTTTCAGCCCCAGCATTTT.

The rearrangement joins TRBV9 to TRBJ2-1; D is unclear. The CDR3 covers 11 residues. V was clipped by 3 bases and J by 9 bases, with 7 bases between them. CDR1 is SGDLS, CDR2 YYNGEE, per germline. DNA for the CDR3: TGTGCCAGCAGCGGCGGCCTTGAGCAGTTCTTC. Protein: CASSGGLEQFF. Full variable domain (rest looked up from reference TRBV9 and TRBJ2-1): DSGVTQTPKHLITATGQRVTLRCSPRSGDLSVYWYQQSLDQGLQFLIQYYNGEERAKGNILERFSAQQFPDLHSELNLSSLELGDSALYFCASSGGLEQFFGPGTRLTVL.

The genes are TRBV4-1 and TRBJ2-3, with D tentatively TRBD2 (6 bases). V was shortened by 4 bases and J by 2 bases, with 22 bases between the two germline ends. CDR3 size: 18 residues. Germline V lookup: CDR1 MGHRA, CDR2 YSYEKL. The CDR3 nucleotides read TGCGCCAGCAGCCGAACCCCCCCCGGTGGCGGGGTCACAGATACGCAGTATTTT. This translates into CASSRTPPGGGVTDTQYF.

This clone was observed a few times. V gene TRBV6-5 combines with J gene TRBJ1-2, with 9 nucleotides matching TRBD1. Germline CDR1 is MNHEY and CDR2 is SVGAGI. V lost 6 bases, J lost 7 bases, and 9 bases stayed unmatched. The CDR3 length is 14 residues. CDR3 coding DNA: TGTGCCAGCAGGCCACAGGGGGCCAGAGTTGGCTACACCTTC. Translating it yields CASRPQGARVGYTF.

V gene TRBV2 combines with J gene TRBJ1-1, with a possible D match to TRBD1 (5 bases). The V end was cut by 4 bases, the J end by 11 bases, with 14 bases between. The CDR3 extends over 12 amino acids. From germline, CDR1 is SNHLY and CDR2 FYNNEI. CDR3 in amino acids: CASSGDGTRAFF. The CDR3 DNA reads TGTGCCAGCAGTGGGGATGGGACTCGGGCTTTCTTT. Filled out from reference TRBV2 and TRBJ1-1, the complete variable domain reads EPEVTQTPSHQVTQMGQEVILRCVPISNHLYFYWYRQILGQKVEFLVSFYNNEISEKSEIFDDQFSVERPDGSNFTLKIRSTKLEDSAMYFCASSGDGTRAFFGQGTRLTVV.

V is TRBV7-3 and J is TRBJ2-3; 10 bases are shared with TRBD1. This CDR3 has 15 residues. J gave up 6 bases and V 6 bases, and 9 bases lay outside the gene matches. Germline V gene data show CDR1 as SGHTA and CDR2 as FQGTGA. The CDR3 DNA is TGTGCCAGCAGTCGAACGGGACAGGGGAGGGATACGCAGTATTTT. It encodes CASSRTGQGRDTQYF.